Shown below are 14 T cell receptor beta chains from a single sample sequenced in a study of shared clonotypes between healthy human individuals. Measured with immunoSEQ multiplex PCR; TCRdb has only the in-frame clones, and not every one. The repertoire holds about 640,000 clones, with about two thirds as singletons. The specimen sequenced was memory CD4+ T cells sorted from blood. Regarding subset: CD45RA-negative fraction. The receptors derive from a woman younger than 45 in good health.

The chain carries TRBV7-9 and TRBJ1-2, with 9 bases matching TRBD1. Germline lookup yields CDR1 SEHNR and CDR2 FQNEAQ (reference sequence). The CDR3 has 14 residues. The ends lost 7 bases at V and 4 bases at J; junction bases unmatched: 7. CDR3 amino acids: CASIPGQGGYGYTF. The CDR3 bases are TGTGCCAGCATCCCGGGACAGGGAGGCTATGGCTACACCTTC.

The chain uses TRBV18 and TRBJ2-7; 11 nucleotides agree with TRBD1. The CDR3 consists of 15 residues. Trimming removed 3 bases from V and 5 bases from J; junction bases left unmatched: 6. The germline V gene encodes CDR1 KGHSH and CDR2 LQKENI. In nucleotides, the CDR3 is TGTGCCAGCTCACCTACCGGACAGGGGGCCGACGAGCAGTACTTC. It is translated as CASSPTGQGADEQYF.

The V and J genes are TRBV28 and TRBJ1-2, with TRBD1 matching over 7 bases. The CDR3 spans 18 residues. J was trimmed by 4 bases and V by 5 bases; bases with no gene match: 19. Germline CDR1 is MDHEN and CDR2 is SYDVKM. DNA of the CDR3: TGTGCCAGCAGTGGCCGACAGGGTTTGCTATTTTTGGGCTATGGCTACACCTTC. Translating gives CASSGRQGLLFLGYGYTF.

The chain uses TRBV27 and TRBJ2-4; D gene uncertain. With 6 bases removed from V and 3 bases from J, the gap between germline ends came to 9 bases. Germline-derived CDR1 and CDR2 are MNHEY and SMNVEV (reference sequence). There are 13 residues in the CDR3. DNA for the CDR3: TGTGCCAGCAGCTCATGGGACAAAAACATTCAGTACTTC. This encodes CASSSWDKNIQYF.

V and J are TRBV2 and TRBJ1-2; D gene uncertain. Germline V gene lookup returns CDR1 SNHLY and CDR2 FYNNEI. V was clipped by 3 bases and J by 6 bases, with 11 bases between them. The CDR3 has 13 residues. The CDR3 DNA sequence: TGTGCCAGCAGTGATGATAGAGTTAATGGCTACACCTTC. It yields the protein CASSDDRVNGYTF.

The V gene is TRBV5-5, the J gene TRBJ2-7; 8 bases agree with TRBD1. The CDR3 loop spans 14 amino acids. V trimming: 1 base; J trimming: 2 bases; junction bases outside the gene matches: 2. From germline, CDR1 is SGHKS and CDR2 YYEKEE (reference sequence). This chain's CDR3 is CASSLYRGAYEQYF. CDR3 nucleotide sequence: TGTGCCAGCAGCTTGTACAGGGGGGCCTACGAGCAGTACTTC.

The chain employs TRBV11-2 and TRBJ2-2; 10 bases are shared with TRBD2. The CDR3 loop spans 19 amino acids. Germline V gene data show CDR1 as SGHAT and CDR2 as FQNNGV. The V and J ends lost 1 base and 5 bases, in that order; junction bases with no gene match: 13. CDR3 nucleotides: TGTGCCAGCAGCTTAGTATGGGTAGCGGGAGGTCGTCGGACCGGGGAGCTGTTTTTT. This sequence encodes CASSLVWVAGGRRTGELFF.

V and J are TRBV14 and TRBJ2-2, with 11 bases aligning to TRBD2. Trimming removed 4 bases from V and 6 bases from J; junction bases left unmatched: 13. This CDR3 has 18 amino acids. CDR1 is SGHDN and CDR2 is FVKESK in the germline V gene. CDR3 residues: CASSPDGITSGSSGELFF. CDR3 bases: TGTGCCAGCAGCCCCGACGGGATTACTAGCGGGAGTTCCGGGGAGCTGTTTTTT.

This chain links TRBV11-2 with TRBJ2-1, with D perhaps matching TRBD2 (5 bases). Germline V gives CDR1 SGHAT, CDR2 FQNNGV. With 5 bases removed from V and 3 bases from J, the gap between germline ends came to 17 bases. The CDR3 spans 16 residues. CDR3 coding DNA: TGTGCCAGCAGCCTGGCCCGCGGAGGCGGCTACAATGAGCAGTTCTTC. This encodes CASSLARGGGYNEQFF. Looking up the rest from reference TRBV11-2 and TRBJ2-1 gives the full variable domain: EAGVAQSPRYKIIEKRQSVAFWCNPISGHATLYWYQQILGQGPKLLIQFQNNGVVDDSQLPKDRFSAERLKGVDSTLKIQPAKLEDSAVYLCASSLARGGGYNEQFFGPGTRLTVL.

There are a few counts of this clone. This chain links TRBV11-2 with TRBJ2-5, with TRBD2 matching 9 bases. The V and J ends lost 3 bases and 3 bases, in that order; junction bases with no gene match: 5. Germline assignment: CDR1 SGHAT and CDR2 FQNNGV. The CDR3 loop spans 15 amino acids. CDR3 region: CASSFLAGLEETQYF. The CDR3 DNA sequence: TGTGCCAGCAGCTTCCTAGCGGGGTTAGAAGAGACCCAGTACTTC. Complete variable domain (other parts from reference TRBV11-2 and TRBJ2-5): EAGVAQSPRYKIIEKRQSVAFWCNPISGHATLYWYQQILGQGPKLLIQFQNNGVVDDSQLPKDRFSAERLKGVDSTLKIQPAKLEDSAVYLCASSFLAGLEETQYFGPGTRLLVL.

This rearrangement joins TRBV9 to TRBJ2-6; 11 bases are a match to TRBD1. The V segment lost 0 bases and the J segment 1 base; nucleotides outside the gene matches: 6. Germline loops: CDR1 SGDLS, CDR2 YYNGEE. This CDR3 is 19 amino acids long. CDR3 bases: TGTGCCAGCAGCGTAGTAACGGACAGGGGGCGATCTGGGGCCAACGTCCTGACTTTC. Amino acids: CASSVVTDRGRSGANVLTF.

In DNA form, the CDR3 reads TGCAGTACAGGGTCTTCTTCACCCCTCCACTTT. Its protein is CSTGSSSPLHF. V and J are TRBV20-1 and TRBJ1-6; D possibly corresponds to TRBD1 (6 bases). V lost 8 bases and J 9 bases, leaving 11 bases between the germline ends. CDR1 and CDR2 (germline): DFQATT, SNEGSKA (reference sequence). This CDR3 has 11 amino acids.

About this clone itself: A much bigger clone sits one base away, suggesting this may be a read error. The sample has other DNA sequences that encode this CDR3 too. The chain recombines TRBV18 with TRBJ2-5; D gene unclear. Trimming left V 3 bases short and J 2 bases short, with 7 bases between. Looked up from germline, CDR1 is KGHSH and CDR2 is LQKENI. This CDR3 region has 13 residues. The CDR3 here is CASSPEFQETQYF. In nucleotides, the CDR3 is TGTGCCAGCTCACCGGAGTTTCAAGAGACCCAGTACTTC. Using reference TRBV18 and TRBJ2-5 for the parts outside the CDR3, the full variable domain is NAGVMQNPRHLVRRRGQEARLRCSPMKGHSHVYWYRQLPEEGLKFMVYLQKENIIDESGMPKERFSAEFPKEGPSILRIQQVVRGDSAAYFCASSPEFQETQYFGPGTRLLVL.

The chain couples TRBV7-2 to TRBJ2-1, with 11 positions matching TRBD2. V lost 1 base, J lost 13 bases, and 6 bases stayed unmatched. This CDR3 contains 14 residues. Germline CDR1 reads SGHTA; CDR2 reads FQGNSA. DNA for the CDR3: TGTGCCAGCAGCTTAGGCCTAGCGGGAGGTCCACAGTTCTTC. Translated, it gives CASSLGLAGGPQFF.